A selection of T cell receptor beta chains follows, all from one sample in a study of T cell responses to AZD1222 COVID-19 vaccine. Sequenced by immunoSEQ multiplex PCR; TCRdb stores in-frame clones only, minus some. The sample records roughly 100,000 clones, around 76% being singletons. This material consisted of peripheral blood, taken on day 0 of AZD1222 vaccination. The receptors here all came from an adult in good health. The conserved cysteine and the conserved F or W are not part of the CDR3 here. Fields, in order: V gene, clone size, CDR3 protein. Clone size appears in some rows only: once, few, many, or a class for an expanded clone.

>TRBV7-2|-
ASSLSQGAGELF
>TRBV3-1/TRBV3-2|-
ASSQGGLGVTQY
>TRBV6-6|-
ASSYSKGNYGYT
>TRBV19|-
ASIQGASSQPQH
>TRBV30|few
AWSVRQGDGYT
>TRBV6-6|-
ASSPGTANSPLH
>TRBV29-1|few
SVGSGGHTDTQY
>TRBV6-1|-
ASSEVGISNQPQH
>TRBV5-5|-
ASSLRGGHSSYEQY
>TRBV5-1|once
ASSPGTGGYGYT
>TRBV4-1|-
ASSQDPGTGARGEQF
>TRBV18|-
ASSPIAGQVHGYT
>TRBV12-3/TRBV12-4|-
ASSTYFGYEQY
>TRBV25-1|-
ASRTITSGGVLTDTQY
>TRBV6-2/TRBV6-3|-
ASSYSSQGRGYT
>TRBV29-1|-
SVGGRGRSYGYT
>TRBV27|-
ASSRIDRTNEAF
>TRBV15|-
ATSRDVGGYSPLH
>TRBV19|-
ASSSVGGPYNEQF
>TRBV6-6|-
ASSYQGPTNEKLF
>TRBV19|-
ASSIVAGGKTYEQY
>TRBV6-1|few
ASSEALLQPQH
>TRBV5-6|-
ASSLGQGAYEQY
>TRBV6-5|-
ASSYRTRTDGTEAF
>TRBV15|-
ATSRDPGINEKLF
>TRBV3-1/TRBV3-2|once
ASSHRGVISSEQY